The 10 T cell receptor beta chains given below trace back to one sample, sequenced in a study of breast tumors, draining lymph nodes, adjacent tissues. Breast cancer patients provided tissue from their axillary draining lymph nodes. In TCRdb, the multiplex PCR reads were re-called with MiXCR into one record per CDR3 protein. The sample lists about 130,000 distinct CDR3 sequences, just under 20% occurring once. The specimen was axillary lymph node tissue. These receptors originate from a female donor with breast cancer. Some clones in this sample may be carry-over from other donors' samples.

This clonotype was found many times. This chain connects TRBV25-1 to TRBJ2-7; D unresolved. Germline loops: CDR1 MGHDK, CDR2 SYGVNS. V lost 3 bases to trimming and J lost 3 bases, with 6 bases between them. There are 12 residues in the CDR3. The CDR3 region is CASSDYDYEQYF. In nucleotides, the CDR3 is TGTGCCAGCAGTGACTACGACTACGAGCAGTACTTC.

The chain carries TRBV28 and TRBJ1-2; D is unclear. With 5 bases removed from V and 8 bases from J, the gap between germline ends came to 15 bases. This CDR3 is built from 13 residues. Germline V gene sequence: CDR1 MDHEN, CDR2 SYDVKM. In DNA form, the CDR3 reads TGTGCCAGCAGTACCCACGTTGGTTTGGGCTACACCTTC. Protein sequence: CASSTHVGLGYTF.

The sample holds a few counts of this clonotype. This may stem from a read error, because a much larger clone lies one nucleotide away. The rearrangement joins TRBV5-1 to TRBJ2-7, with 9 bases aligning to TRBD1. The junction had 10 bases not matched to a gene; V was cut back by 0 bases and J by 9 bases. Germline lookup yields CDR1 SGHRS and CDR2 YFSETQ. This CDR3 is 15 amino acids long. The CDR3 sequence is CASSLGTGVYSGQYF. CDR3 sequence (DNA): TGCGCCAGCAGCTTGGGGACAGGGGTTTACAGCGGGCAGTACTTC. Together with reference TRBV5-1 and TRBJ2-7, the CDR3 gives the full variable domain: KAGVTQTPRYLIKTRGQQVTLSCSPISGHRSVSWYQQTPGQGLQFLFEYFSETQRNKGNFPGRFSGRQFSNSRSEMNVSTLELGDSALYLCASSLGTGVYSGQYFGPGTRLTVT.

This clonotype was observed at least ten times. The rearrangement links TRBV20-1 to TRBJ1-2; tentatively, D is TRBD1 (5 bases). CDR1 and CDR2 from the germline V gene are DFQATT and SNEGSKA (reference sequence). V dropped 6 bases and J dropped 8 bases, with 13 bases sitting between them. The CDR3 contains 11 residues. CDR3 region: CSATRGEGYTF. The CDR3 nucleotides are TGCAGTGCCACGAGGGGTGAAGGCTACACCTTC.

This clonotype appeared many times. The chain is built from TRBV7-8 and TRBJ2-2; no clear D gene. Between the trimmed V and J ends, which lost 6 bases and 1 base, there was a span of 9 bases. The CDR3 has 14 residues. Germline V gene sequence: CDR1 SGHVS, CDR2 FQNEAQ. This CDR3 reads CASRASRNTGELFF. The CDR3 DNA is TGTGCCAGCAGAGCGAGCAGGAACACCGGGGAGCTGTTTTTT.

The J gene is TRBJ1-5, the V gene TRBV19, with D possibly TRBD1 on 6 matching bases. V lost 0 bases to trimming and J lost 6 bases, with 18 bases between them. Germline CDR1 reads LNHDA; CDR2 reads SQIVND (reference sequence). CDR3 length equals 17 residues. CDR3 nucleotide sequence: TGTGCCAGTAGTATAGATCGGCGGGGGGGCAGGGGTCAGCCCCAGCATTTT. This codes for CASSIDRRGGRGQPQHF.

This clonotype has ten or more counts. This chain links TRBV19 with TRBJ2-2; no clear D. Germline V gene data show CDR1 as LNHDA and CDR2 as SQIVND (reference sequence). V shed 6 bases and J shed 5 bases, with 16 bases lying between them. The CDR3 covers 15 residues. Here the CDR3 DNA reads TGTGCCAGTAGGCTTTCGTCAGCTGCTACCGGGGAGCTGTTTTTT. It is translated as CASRLSSAATGELFF.

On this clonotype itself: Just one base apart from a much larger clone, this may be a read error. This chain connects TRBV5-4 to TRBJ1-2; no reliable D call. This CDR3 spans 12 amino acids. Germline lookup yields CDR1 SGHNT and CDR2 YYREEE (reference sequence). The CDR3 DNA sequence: TGTGCCAGCAGCTGGGAGGCGGATGGCTACGCCTTC. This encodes CASSWEADGYAF.

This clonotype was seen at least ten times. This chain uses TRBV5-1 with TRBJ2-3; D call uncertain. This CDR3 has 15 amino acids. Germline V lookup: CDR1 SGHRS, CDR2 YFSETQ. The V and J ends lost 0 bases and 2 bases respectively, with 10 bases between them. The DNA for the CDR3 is TGCGCCAGCAGCTTGGTGGGAAGTATCACAGATACGCAGTATTTT. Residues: CASSLVGSITDTQYF. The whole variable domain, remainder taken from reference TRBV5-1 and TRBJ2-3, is KAGVTQTPRYLIKTRGQQVTLSCSPISGHRSVSWYQQTPGQGLQFLFEYFSETQRNKGNFPGRFSGRQFSNSRSEMNVSTLELGDSALYLCASSLVGSITDTQYFGPGTRLTVL.

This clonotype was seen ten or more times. The CDR3: CASSFRLAPRVGNEQFF. CDR3 bases: TGTGCCAGCAGCTTCCGACTAGCGCCGAGGGTTGGCAATGAGCAGTTCTTC. The rearrangement links TRBV11-2 to TRBJ2-1; 8 nucleotides match TRBD2. V gave up 3 bases and J gave up 6 bases; unmatched junction bases: 13. Germline V gene lookup returns CDR1 SGHAT and CDR2 FQNNGV. This CDR3 has 17 residues. The full variable domain, its missing parts supplied by reference TRBV11-2 and TRBJ2-1, is EAGVAQSPRYKIIEKRQSVAFWCNPISGHATLYWYQQILGQGPKLLIQFQNNGVVDDSQLPKDRFSAERLKGVDSTLKIQPAKLEDSAVYLCASSFRLAPRVGNEQFFGPGTRLTVL.